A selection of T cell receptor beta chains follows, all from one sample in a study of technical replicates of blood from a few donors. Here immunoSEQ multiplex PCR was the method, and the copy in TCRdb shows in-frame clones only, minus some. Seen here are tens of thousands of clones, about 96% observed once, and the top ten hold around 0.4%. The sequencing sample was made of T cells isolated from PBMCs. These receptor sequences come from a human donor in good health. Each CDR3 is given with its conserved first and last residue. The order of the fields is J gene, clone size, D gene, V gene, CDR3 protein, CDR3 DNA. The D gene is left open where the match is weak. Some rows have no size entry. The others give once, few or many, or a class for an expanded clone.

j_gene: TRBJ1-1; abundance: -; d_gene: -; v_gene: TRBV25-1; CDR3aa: CASSERPPNTEAFF; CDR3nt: TGTGCCAGCAGTGAGCGGCCGCCGAACACTGAAGCTTTCTTT
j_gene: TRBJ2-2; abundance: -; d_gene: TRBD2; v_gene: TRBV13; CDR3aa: CASRKRASGYTGELFF; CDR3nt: TGTGCCAGCAGAAAGCGGGCTAGCGGTTACACCGGGGAGCTGTTTTTT
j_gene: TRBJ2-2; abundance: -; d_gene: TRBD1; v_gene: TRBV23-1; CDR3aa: CASSNDRGQCTGELFF; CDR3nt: TGCGCCAGCAGCAACGACAGGGGGCAATGCACCGGGGAGCTGTTTTTT
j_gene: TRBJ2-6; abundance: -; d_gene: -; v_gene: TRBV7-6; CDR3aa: CASSPRTGGVLTGANVLTF; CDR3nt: TGTGCCAGCAGCCCCCGGACGGGCGGGGTCCTGACTGGGGCCAACGTCCTGACTTTC
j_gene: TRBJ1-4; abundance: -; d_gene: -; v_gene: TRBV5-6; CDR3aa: CASSLAGGEEKLFF; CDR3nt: TGTGCCAGCAGCTTGGCGGGGGGAGAAGAAAAACTGTTTTTT
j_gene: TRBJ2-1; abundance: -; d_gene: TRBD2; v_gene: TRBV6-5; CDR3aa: CASSQTSDEQFF; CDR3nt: TGTGCCAGCAGTCAAACTAGCGATGAGCAGTTCTTC
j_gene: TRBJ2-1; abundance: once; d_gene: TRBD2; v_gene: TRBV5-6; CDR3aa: CASSLGGGREFF; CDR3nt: TGTGCCAGCAGCTTGGGTGGCGGGAGGGAATTCTTC
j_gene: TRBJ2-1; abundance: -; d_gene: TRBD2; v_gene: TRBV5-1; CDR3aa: CASRTGGSPGEQFF; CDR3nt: TGCGCCAGCCGAACGGGAGGATCCCCCGGGGAGCAGTTCTTC
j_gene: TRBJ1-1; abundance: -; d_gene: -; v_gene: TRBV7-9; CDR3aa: CASSLALIKKTEAFF; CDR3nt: TGTGCCAGCAGCTTAGCGCTAATTAAGAAAACTGAAGCTTTCTTT
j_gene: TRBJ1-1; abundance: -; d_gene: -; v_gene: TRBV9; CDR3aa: CASSVAGAGAEAFF; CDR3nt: TGTGCCAGCAGCGTGGCAGGGGCCGGCGCTGAAGCTTTCTTT
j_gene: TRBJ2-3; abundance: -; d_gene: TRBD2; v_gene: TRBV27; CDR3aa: CASSFRWTSADTQYF; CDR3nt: TGTGCCAGCAGTTTCCGCTGGACTAGCGCAGATACGCAGTATTTT
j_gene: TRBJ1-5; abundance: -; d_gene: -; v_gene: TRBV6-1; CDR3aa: CASNTGSSNQPQHF; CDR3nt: TGTGCCAGCAATACAGGGTCCAGCAATCAGCCCCAGCATTTT
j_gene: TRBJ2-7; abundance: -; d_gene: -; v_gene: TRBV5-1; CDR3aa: CASSHRDISYEQYF; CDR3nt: TGCGCCAGCAGCCACCGGGACATCTCCTACGAGCAGTACTTC
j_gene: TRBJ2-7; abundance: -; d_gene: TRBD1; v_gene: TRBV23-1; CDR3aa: CASSRDRGRREQYF; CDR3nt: TGCGCCAGCAGTCGAGACAGGGGGCGCAGAGAGCAGTACTTC
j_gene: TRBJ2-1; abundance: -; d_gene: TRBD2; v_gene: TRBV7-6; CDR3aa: CASSHSAGGLGEQFF; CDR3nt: TGTGCCAGCAGCCACTCCGCGGGAGGGTTAGGTGAGCAGTTCTTC
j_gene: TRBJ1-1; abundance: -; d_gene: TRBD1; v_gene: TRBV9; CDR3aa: CASSPGQGSANTEAFF; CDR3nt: TGTGCCAGCAGTCCGGGACAGGGAAGTGCGAACACTGAAGCTTTCTTT
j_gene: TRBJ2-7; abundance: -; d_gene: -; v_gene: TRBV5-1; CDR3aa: CASSLRGGLGDEQYF; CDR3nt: TGCGCCAGCAGCTTGAGGGGGGGTTTAGGGGACGAGCAGTACTTC
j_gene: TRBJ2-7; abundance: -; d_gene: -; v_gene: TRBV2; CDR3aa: CASRPGYSYEQYF; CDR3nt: TGTGCCAGCAGACCAGGGTATTCCTACGAGCAGTACTTC
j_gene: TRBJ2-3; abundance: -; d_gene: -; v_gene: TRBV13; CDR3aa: CASSPTSSLFTDTQYF; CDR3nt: TGTGCCAGCAGCCCCACTAGCTCTCTTTTCACAGATACGCAGTATTTT
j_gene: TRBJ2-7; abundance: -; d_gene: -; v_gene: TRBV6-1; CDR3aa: CASSEAQGLVYEQYF; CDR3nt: TGTGCCAGCAGTGAAGCGCAGGGACTCGTATACGAGCAGTACTTC
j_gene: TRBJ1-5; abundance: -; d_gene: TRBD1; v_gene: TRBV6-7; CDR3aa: CASRTHEQGDQPQHF; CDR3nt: TGTGCCAGCAGGACGCACGAACAGGGGGATCAGCCCCAGCATTTT
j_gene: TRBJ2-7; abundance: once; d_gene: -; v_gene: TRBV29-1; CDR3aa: CSALDTYEQYF; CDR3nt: TGCAGCGCCTTGGACACTTACGAGCAGTACTTC
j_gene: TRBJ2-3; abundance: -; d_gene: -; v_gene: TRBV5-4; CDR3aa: CASSRGTDTQYF; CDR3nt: TGTGCCAGCAGCAGGGGAACAGATACGCAGTATTTT
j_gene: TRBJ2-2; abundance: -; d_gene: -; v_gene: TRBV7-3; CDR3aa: CASSFSRDTGELFF; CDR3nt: TGTGCCAGCAGCTTTTCCAGGGACACCGGGGAGCTGTTTTTT
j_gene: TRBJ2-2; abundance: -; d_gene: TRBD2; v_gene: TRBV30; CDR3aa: CAWNRGVVSGANTGELFF; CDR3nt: TGTGCCTGGAATCGGGGGGTAGTGAGCGGGGCAAACACCGGGGAGCTGTTTTTT
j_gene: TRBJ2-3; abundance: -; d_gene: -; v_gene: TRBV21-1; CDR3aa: CASSVGSPDTQYF; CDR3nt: TGTGCCAGCTCTGTGGGCAGCCCAGATACGCAGTATTTT
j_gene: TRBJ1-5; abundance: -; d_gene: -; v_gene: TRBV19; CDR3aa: CASTRGADGYQPQHF; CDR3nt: TGTGCCAGTACCCGCGGCGCGGATGGTTATCAGCCCCAGCATTTT
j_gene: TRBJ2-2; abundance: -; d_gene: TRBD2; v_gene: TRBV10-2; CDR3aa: CASSLLAGGLDTGELFF; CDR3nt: TGCGCCAGCAGTTTACTAGCGGGAGGATTAGACACCGGGGAGCTGTTTTTT
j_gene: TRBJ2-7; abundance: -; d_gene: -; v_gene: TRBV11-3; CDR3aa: CASSLEPSGTYEQYF; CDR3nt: TGTGCCAGCAGCTTAGAACCCTCAGGGACCTACGAGCAGTACTTC
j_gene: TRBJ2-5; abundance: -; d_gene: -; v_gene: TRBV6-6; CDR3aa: CASNPGEETQYF; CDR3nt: TGTGCCAGCAATCCGGGAGAAGAGACCCAGTACTTC
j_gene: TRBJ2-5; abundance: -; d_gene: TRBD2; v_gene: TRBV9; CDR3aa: CASSVGTSGLHPPGETQYF; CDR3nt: TGTGCCAGCAGCGTAGGGACTAGCGGGTTACACCCACCGGGGGAGACCCAGTACTTC
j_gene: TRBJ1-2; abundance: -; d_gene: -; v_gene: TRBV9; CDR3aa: CASSVGPSYGYTF; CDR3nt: TGTGCCAGCAGCGTAGGGCCCTCCTATGGCTACACCTTC
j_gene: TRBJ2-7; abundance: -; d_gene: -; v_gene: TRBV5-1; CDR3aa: CASSSATLVEQYF; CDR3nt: TGCGCCAGCAGCTCGGCCACTCTAGTTGAGCAGTACTTC
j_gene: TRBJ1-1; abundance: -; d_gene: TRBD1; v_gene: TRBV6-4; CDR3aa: CASRRDSLNPTEAFF; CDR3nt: TGTGCCAGCAGACGGGACAGCCTGAACCCGACTGAAGCTTTCTTT
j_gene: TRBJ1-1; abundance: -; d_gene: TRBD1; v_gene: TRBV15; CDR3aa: CATSFGQERYTEAFF; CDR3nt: TGTGCCACCAGCTTCGGACAGGAGAGGTACACTGAAGCTTTCTTT
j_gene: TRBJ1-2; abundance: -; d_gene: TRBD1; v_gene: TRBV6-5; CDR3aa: CASSYGTGGNYGYTF; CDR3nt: TGTGCCAGCAGTTACGGGACAGGAGGAAACTATGGCTACACCTTC
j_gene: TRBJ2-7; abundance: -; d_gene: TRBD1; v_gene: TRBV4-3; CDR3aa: CASSQVLGQGIEQYF; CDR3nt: TGCGCCAGCAGCCAAGTTTTGGGACAGGGGATCGAGCAGTACTTC
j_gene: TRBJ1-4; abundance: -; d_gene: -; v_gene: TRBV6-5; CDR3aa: CASRAPGEKLFF; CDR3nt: TGTGCCAGCAGGGCGCCAGGCGAAAAACTGTTTTTT
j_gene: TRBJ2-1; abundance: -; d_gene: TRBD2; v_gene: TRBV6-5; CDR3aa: CASSYHRGGEQFF; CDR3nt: TGTGCCAGCAGTTACCATCGGGGGGGTGAGCAGTTCTTC
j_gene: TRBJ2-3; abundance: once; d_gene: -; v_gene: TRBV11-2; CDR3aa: CASSRTTASDTQYF; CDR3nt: TGTGCCAGCAGCCGAACCACAGCTTCAGATACGCAGTATTTT